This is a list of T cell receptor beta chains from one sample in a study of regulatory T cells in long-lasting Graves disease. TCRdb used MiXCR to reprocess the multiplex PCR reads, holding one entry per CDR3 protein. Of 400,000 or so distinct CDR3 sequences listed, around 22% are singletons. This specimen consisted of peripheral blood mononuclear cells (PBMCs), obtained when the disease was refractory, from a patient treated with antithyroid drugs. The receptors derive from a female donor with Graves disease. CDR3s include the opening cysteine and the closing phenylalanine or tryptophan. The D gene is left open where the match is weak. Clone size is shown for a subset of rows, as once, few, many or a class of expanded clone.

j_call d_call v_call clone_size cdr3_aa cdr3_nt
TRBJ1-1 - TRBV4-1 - CASSQVLSIDEAFF TGCGCCAGCAGCCAAGTACTTTCCATCGATGAAGCTTTCTTT
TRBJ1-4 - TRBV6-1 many CASSESTAKPNEKLFF TGTGCCAGCAGTGAAAGCACAGCCAAGCCTAATGAAAAACTGTTTTTT
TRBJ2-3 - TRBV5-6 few CASSSATGNQPQYF TGTGCCAGCAGCTCGGCCACCGGCAATCAGCCCCAGTATTTT
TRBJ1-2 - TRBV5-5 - CASSLVGANYGYTF TGTGCCAGCAGCTTGGTTGGAGCTAACTATGGCTACACCTTC
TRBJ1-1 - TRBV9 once CASSEGRGGISAEAFF TGTGCCAGCAGCGAGGGTAGGGGGGGAATTAGCGCTGAAGCTTTCTTT
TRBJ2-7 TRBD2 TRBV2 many CASSDPGLAEPYEQYF TGTGCCAGCAGTGATCCAGGGCTAGCGGAACCATACGAGCAGTACTTC
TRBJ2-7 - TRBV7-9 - CASSMPAQGPYEQYF TGTGCCAGCAGCATGCCGGCACAGGGACCCTACGAGCAGTACTTC
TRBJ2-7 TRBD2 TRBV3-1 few CATGGSGSNRVLFGEQYF TGTGCCACCGGCGGGAGCGGGAGCAATCGAGTGCTTTTCGGCGAGCAGTACTTC
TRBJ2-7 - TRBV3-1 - CASSQLTSSHEQYF TGTGCCAGCAGCCAGTTGACTAGTTCCCACGAGCAGTACTTC
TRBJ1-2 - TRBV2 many CASWGGFFGYTF TGTGCCAGTTGGGGAGGGTTTTTTGGCTACACCTTC
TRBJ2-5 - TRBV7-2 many CASSLESSETQYF TGTGCCAGCAGCTTAGAGAGCTCGGAGACCCAGTACTTC
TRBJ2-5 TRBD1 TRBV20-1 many CSAKDRVMGETQYF TGCAGTGCCAAGGACAGGGTGATGGGAGAGACCCAGTACTTC
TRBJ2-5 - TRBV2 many CASSEPGTLVDQETQYF TGTGCCAGCAGTGAACCCGGGACGCTGGTTGACCAAGAGACCCAGTACTTC
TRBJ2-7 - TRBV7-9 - CASSPAETYEQYF TGTGCCAGCAGCCCGGCGGAAACCTACGAGCAGTACTTC
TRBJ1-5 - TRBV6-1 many CASRYRRDSNQPQHF TGTGCCAGCCGATACCGAAGGGATAGCAATCAGCCCCAGCATTTT
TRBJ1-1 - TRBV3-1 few CASSQLTGSTEAFF TGTGCCAGCAGCCAGTTAACAGGGAGCACTGAAGCTTTCTTT
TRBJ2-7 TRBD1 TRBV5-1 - CASSRGTGGFYEQYF TGCGCCAGCAGCCGGGGGACAGGGGGCTTCTACGAGCAGTACTTC
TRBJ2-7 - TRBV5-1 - CASARSGTKRDYEQYF TGCGCCAGCGCGCGTTCGGGGACCAAAAGGGATTACGAGCAGTACTTC
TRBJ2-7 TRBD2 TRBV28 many CASSQAGSSGRAYEQYF TGTGCCAGCAGTCAGGCAGGGAGTAGCGGGAGGGCCTACGAGCAGTACTTC
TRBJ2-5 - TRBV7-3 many CASSLYSSETQYF TGTGCCAGCAGCTTATACAGTTCAGAGACCCAGTACTTC
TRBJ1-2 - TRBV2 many CASSDVHREAYGYTF TGTGCCAGCAGTGATGTCCACAGGGAGGCCTATGGCTACACCTTC
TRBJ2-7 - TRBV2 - CASSDSGRYEQYF TGTGCCAGCAGTGATTCCGGGAGATACGAGCAGTACTTC
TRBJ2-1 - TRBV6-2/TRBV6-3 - CASSVSGHPSDEQFF TGTGCCAGCAGCGTTAGCGGACATCCAAGCGATGAGCAGTTCTTC
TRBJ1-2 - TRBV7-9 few CASSFWVEETIDTF TGTGCCAGCAGCTTCTGGGTCGAGGAGACGATCGATACCTTC
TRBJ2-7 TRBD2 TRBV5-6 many CASSLGLAGSYEQYF TGTGCCAGCAGTTTGGGACTAGCGGGATCCTACGAGCAGTACTTC
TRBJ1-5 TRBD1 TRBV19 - CASSIALNRGTSRQPQHF TGTGCCAGTAGTATAGCCCTCAACAGGGGCACTTCTAGACAGCCCCAGCATTTT
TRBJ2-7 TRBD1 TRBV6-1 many CASALTGGIYEQYF TGTGCCAGCGCCTTGACAGGGGGCATCTACGAGCAGTACTTC
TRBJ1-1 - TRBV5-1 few CASATGISARTEAFF TGCGCCAGCGCAACAGGGATTTCGGCGAGAACTGAAGCTTTCTTT
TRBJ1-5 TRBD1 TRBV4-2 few CASSQESRQGGTWAQHF TGTGCCAGCAGCCAAGAGTCAAGACAGGGGGGAACGTGGGCCCAGCATTTT
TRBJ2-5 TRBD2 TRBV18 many CASSETSGSETQYF TGTGCCAGCTCAGAGACTAGCGGGTCAGAGACCCAGTACTTC
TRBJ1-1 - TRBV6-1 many CVSNEWASIPNTEAFF TGTGTCAGCAATGAGTGGGCGAGCATTCCGAACACTGAAGCTTTCTTT
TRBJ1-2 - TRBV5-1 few CASSLVPGFYTF TGCGCCAGCAGCTTGGTACCGGGGTTCTACACCTTC
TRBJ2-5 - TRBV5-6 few CASSLPAQETQYF TGTGCCAGCAGCTTGCCGGCCCAAGAGACCCAGTACTTC
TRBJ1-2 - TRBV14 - CASSQGGHHYGYTF TGTGCCAGCAGCCAAGGAGGGCACCACTATGGCTACACCTTC
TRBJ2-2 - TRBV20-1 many CSATRRPGAGELFF TGCAGTGCTACCCGCCGCCCCGGGGCCGGGGAGCTGTTTTTT
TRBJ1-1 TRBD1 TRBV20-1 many CSASVSQGATEAFF TGCAGTGCTAGCGTCTCGCAGGGGGCCACTGAAGCTTTCTTT
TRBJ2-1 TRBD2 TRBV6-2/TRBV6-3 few CASLGGGRAAYNEQFF TGTGCCAGCCTTGGAGGCGGGAGGGCCGCCTACAATGAGCAGTTCTTC
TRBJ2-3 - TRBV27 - CASSLYPDTQYF TGTGCCAGCAGTTTATACCCAGATACGCAGTATTTT
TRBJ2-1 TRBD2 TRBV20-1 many CSVEKALAGSYNEQFF TGCAGTGTCGAGAAAGCCCTAGCGGGTTCGTACAATGAGCAGTTCTTC
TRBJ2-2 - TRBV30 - CAGFFKAGELFF TGTGCCGGATTTTTTAAGGCCGGGGAGCTGTTTTTT
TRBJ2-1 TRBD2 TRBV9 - CASSGGLAGGEQFF TGTGCCAGCAGTGGGGGACTAGCGGGAGGAGAGCAGTTCTTC
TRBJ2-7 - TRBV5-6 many CASSFRTGTHEQYF TGTGCCAGCAGCTTTCGCACAGGGACCCACGAGCAGTACTTC
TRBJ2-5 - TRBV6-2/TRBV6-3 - CASSPTPSPETQYF TGTGCCAGCAGTCCAACCCCTAGCCCCGAGACCCAGTACTTC
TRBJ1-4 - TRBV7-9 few CASSLINYETTSNEKLFF TGTGCCAGCAGCTTAATCAATTACGAAACAACTAGTAATGAAAAACTGTTTTTT
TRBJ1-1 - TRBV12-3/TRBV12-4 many CASSSHRATEAFF TGTGCCAGCAGTTCCCACAGGGCCACTGAAGCTTTCTTT
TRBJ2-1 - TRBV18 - CASSSTWGSMGNEQFF TGTGCCAGCTCATCGACTTGGGGATCCATGGGGAATGAGCAGTTCTTC
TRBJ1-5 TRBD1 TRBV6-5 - CASSYRGQSDQPQHF TGTGCCAGCAGTTACAGGGGACAGTCCGATCAGCCCCAGCATTTT
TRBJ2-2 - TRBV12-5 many CASGSPSLTGGELFF TGTGCTAGTGGTTCCCCATCCCTTACGGGCGGGGAGCTGTTTTTT
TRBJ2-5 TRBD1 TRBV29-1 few CSVGTGGQETQYF TGCAGCGTAGGGACAGGGGGCCAAGAGACCCAGTACTTC
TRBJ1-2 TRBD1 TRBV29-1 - CSVPSAIPRQGATLNYGYTF TGCAGCGTTCCTTCGGCAATCCCCCGACAGGGGGCTACCCTAAACTATGGCTACACCTTC
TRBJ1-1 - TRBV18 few CASSPSRTEAFF TGTGCCAGCTCACCATCCAGAACTGAAGCTTTCTTT
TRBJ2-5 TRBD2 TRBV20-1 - CSARFVSEPAGGLKTQYF TGCAGTGCTAGATTTGTGTCGGAGCCGGCGGGAGGGTTGAAGACCCAGTACTTC
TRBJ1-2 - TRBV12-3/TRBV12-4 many CASSFGEGGVYGYTF TGTGCCAGCAGTTTTGGGGAGGGTGGAGTCTATGGCTACACCTTC